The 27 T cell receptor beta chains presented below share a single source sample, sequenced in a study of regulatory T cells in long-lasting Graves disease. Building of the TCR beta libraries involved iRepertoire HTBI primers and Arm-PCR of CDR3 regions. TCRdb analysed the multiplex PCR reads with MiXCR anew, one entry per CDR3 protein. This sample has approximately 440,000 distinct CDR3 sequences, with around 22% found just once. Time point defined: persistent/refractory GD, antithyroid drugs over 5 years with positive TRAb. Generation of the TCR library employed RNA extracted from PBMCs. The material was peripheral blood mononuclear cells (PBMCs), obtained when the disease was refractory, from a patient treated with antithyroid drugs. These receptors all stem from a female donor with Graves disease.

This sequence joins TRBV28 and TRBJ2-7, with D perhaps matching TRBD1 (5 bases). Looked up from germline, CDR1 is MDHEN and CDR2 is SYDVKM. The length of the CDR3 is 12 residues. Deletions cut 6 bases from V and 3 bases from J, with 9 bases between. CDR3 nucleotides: TGTGCCAGCAGGATCGGACACTACGAGCAGTACTTC. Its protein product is CASRIGHYEQYF.

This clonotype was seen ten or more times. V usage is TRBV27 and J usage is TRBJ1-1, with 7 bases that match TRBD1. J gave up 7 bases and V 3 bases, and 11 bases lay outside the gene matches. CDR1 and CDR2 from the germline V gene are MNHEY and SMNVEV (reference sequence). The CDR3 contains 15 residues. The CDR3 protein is CASSLGPTGVGEAFF. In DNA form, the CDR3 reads TGTGCCAGCAGTTTGGGACCTACAGGGGTAGGTGAAGCTTTCTTT.

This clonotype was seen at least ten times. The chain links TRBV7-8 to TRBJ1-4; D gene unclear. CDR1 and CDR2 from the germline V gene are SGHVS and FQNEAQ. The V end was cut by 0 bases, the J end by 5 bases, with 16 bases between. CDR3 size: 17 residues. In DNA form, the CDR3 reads TGTGCCAGCAGCTTAGCGAGTATTCGGACGGTAAATGAAAAACTGTTTTTT. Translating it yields CASSLASIRTVNEKLFF.

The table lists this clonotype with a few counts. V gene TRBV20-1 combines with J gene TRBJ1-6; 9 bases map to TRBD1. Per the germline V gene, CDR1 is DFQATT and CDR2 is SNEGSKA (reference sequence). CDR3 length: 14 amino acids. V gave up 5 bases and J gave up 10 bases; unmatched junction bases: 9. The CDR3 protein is CSAWEGQGASPLHF. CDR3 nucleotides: TGCAGTGCTTGGGAGGGACAGGGCGCCTCACCCCTCCACTTT.

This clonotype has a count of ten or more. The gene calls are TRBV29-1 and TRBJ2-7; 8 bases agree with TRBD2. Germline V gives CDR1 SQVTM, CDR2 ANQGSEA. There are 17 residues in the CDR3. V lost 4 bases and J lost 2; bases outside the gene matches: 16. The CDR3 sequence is CSVVFGSILAEPYEQYF. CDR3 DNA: TGCAGCGTTGTTTTCGGCAGCATACTAGCGGAGCCCTACGAGCAGTACTTC.

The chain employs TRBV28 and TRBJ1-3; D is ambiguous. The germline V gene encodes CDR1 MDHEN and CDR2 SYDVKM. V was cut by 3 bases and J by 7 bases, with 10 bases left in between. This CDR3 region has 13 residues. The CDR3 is CASSFGQRNTIYF. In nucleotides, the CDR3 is TGTGCCAGCAGTTTCGGGCAGAGGAACACCATATATTTT.

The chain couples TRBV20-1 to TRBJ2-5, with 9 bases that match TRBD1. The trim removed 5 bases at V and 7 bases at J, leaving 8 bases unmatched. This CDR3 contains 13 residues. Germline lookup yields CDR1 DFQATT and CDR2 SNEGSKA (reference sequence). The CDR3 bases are TGCAGTGCTCCCCACAGGGGGCAACCGACCCAGTACTTC. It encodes CSAPHRGQPTQYF.

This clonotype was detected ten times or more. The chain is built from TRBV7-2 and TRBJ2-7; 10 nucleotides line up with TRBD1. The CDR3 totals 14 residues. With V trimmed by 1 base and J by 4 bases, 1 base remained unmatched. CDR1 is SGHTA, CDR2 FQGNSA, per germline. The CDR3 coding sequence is TGTGCCAGCAGCTTAGGGGACAGGGGATACGAGCAGTACTTC. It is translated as CASSLGDRGYEQYF.

The DNA of the CDR3 is TGCAGTGCCCGATTATTTTCCGGCAATCAGCCCCAGCATTTT. It codes for CSARLFSGNQPQHF. The rearrangement links TRBV20-1 to TRBJ1-5; D is undetermined. The germline gives CDR1 DFQATT, CDR2 SNEGSKA (reference sequence). The CDR3 sequence is 14 residues long. Between the trimmed V and J ends, which lost 6 bases and 2 bases, there was a span of 14 bases.

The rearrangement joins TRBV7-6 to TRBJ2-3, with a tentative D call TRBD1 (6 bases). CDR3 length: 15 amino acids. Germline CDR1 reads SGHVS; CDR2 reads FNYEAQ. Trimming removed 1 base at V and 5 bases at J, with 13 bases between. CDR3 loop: CASSLGAPGVDTQYF. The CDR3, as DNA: TGTGCCAGCAGCTTAGGGGCCCCAGGGGTAGATACGCAGTATTTT.

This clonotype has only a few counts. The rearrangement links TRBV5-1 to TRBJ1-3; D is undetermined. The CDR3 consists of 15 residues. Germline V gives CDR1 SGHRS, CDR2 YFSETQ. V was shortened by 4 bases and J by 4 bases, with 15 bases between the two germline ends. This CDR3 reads CASSEAMAAGNTIYF. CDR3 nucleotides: TGCGCCAGCAGCGAAGCCATGGCGGCGGGAAACACCATATATTTT.

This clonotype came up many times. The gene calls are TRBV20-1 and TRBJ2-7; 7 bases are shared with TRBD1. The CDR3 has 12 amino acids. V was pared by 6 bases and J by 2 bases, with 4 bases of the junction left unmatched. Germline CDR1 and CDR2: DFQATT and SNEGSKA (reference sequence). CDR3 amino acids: CSAEGGAYEQYF. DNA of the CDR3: TGCAGTGCAGAAGGGGGCGCCTACGAGCAGTACTTC.

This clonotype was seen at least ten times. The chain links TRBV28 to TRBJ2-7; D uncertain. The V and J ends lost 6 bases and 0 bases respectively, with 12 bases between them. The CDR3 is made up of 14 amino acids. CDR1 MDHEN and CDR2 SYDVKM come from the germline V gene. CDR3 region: CASSPRAYSYEQYF. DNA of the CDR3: TGTGCCAGCAGCCCTAGAGCTTACTCCTACGAGCAGTACTTC.

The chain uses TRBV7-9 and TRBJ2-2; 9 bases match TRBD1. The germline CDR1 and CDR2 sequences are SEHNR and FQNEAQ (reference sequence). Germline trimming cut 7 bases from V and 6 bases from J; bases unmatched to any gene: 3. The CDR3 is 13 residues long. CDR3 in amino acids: CASKRTGAGELFF. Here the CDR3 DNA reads TGTGCCAGCAAACGGACAGGGGCCGGGGAGCTGTTTTTT.

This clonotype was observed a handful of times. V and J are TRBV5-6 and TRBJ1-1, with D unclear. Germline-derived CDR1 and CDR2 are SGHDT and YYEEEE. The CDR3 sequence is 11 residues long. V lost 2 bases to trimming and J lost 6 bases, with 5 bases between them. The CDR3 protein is CASSLLAEAFF. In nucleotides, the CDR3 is TGTGCCAGCAGCTTATTGGCTGAAGCTTTCTTT.

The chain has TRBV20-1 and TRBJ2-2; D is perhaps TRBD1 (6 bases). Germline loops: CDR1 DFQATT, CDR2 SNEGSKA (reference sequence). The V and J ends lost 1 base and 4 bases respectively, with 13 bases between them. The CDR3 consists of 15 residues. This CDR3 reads CSARASTGFTGELFF. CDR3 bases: TGCAGTGCTAGAGCTTCCACAGGGTTCACCGGGGAGCTGTTTTTT.

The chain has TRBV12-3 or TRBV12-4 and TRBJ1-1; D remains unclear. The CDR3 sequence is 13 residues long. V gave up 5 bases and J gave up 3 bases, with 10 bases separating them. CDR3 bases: TGTGCCAGCAGTAAAACAGCTTACACTGAAGCTTTCTTT. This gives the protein CASSKTAYTEAFF.

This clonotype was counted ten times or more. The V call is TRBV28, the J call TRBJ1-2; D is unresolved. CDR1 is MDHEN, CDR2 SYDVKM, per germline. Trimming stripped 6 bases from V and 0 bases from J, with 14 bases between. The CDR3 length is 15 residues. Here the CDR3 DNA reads TGTGCCAGCAGACGAACCTCGCCAGCTAACTATGGCTACACCTTC. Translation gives CASRRTSPANYGYTF.

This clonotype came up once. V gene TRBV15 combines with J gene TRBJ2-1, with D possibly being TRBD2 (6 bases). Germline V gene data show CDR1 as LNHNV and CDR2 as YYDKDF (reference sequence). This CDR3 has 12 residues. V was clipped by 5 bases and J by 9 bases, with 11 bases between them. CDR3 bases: TGTGCCACCAGCCGGGACTTTTTTGAGCAGTTCTTC. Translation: CATSRDFFEQFF.

CDR3: CASSLWGNTGELFF. The CDR3 DNA follows: TGTGCCAGCAGTTTATGGGGGAACACCGGGGAGCTGTTTTTT. J is TRBJ2-2 and V is TRBV28; D remains unclear. The CDR3 totals 14 residues. Trimming removed 0 bases from V and 1 base from J, with 3 bases in between. Germline V lookup: CDR1 MDHEN, CDR2 SYDVKM.

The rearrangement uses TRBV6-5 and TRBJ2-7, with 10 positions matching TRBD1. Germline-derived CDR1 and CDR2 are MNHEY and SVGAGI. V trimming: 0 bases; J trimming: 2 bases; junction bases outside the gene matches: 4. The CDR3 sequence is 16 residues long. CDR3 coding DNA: TGTGCCAGCAGTTACTCCGACAGGGGGCGACCCTACGAGCAGTACTTC. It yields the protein CASSYSDRGRPYEQYF.

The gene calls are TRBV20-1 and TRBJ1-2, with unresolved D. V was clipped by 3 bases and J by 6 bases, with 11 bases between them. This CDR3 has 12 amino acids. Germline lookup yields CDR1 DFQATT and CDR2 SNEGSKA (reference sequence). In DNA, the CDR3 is TGCAGTGCTAGGAACGGGAAGAATGGCTACACCTTC. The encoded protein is CSARNGKNGYTF.

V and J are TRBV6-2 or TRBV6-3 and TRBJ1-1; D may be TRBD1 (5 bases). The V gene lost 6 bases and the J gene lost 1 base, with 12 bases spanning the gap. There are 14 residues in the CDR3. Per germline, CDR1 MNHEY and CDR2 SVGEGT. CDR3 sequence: CASRRQNQNTEAFF. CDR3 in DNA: TGTGCCAGCAGAAGACAGAACCAGAACACTGAAGCTTTCTTT.

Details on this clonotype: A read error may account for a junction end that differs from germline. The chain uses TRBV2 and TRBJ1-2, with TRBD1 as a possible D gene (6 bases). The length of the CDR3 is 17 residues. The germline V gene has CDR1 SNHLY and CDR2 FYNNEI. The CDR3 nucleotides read TGCGCCAGCAGCCCTGTAAACGGGGGCCAGGACTCCTATGGCTACACCTTC. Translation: CASSPVNGGQDSYGYTF.

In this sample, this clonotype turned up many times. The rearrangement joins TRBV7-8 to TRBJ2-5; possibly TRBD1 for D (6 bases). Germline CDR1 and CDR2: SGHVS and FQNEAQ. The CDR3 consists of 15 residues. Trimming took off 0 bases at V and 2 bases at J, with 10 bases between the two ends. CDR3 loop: CASSLARGQQETQYF. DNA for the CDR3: TGTGCCAGCAGCTTAGCCAGGGGCCAACAAGAGACCCAGTACTTC.

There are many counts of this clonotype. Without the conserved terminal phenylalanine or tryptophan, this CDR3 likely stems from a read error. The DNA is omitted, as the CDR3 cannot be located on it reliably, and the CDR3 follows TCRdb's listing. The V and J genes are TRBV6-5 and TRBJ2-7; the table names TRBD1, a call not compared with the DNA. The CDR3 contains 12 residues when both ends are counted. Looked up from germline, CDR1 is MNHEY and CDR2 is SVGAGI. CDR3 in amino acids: CASSLYRDRLWC.

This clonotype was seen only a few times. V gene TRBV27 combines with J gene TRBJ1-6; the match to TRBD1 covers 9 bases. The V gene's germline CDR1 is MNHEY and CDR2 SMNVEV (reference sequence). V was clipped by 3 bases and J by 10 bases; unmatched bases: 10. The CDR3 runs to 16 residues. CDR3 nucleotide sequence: TGTGCCAGCAGTTTGTTGACCGGGACAGGGAACTCACCCCTCCACTTT. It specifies CASSLLTGTGNSPLHF.